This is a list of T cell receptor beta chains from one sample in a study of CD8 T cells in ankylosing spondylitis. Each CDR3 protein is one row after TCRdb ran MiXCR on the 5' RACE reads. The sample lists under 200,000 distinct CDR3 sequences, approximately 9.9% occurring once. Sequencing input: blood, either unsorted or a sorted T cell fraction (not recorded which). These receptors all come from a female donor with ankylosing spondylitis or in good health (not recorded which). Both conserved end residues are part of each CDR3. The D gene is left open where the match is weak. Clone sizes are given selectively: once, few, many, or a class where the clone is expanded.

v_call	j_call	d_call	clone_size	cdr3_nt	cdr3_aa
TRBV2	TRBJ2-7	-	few	TGTGCCAGCAACCCCCAGAACACCTACGAGCAGTACTTC	CASNPQNTYEQYF
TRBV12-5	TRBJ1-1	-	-	TGTGCTAGTGGTTTGTATAGTAGGAACACTGAAGCTTTCTTT	CASGLYSRNTEAFF
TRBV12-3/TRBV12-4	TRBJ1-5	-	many	TGTGCCAGCAGTTTATGGGCGAAGGATCAGCCCCAGCATTTT	CASSLWAKDQPQHF
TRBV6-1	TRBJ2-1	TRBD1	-	TGTGCCAGCAGCACTGGGACAGGGATCGCCAATGAGCAGTTCTTC	CASSTGTGIANEQFF
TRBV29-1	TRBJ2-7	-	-	TGCAGCGTTGATACCCCGAGCTACGAGCAGTACTTC	CSVDTPSYEQYF
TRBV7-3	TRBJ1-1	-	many	TGTGCCAGCACCCTCGGTGGGGACACTGAAGCTTTCTTT	CASTLGGDTEAFF
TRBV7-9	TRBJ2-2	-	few	TGTGCCAGCAGCTTATTCACCCTGGGACACCAAGCAGGGGAGCTGTTTTTT	CASSLFTLGHQAGELFF
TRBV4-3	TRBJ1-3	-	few	TGCGCCAGCAGCCCGAGAGGGGCCTCTGGAAACACCATATATTTT	CASSPRGASGNTIYF
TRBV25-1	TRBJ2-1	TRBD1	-	TGTGCCAGCAGTACAGGGGTACACAATGAGCAGTTCTTC	CASSTGVHNEQFF
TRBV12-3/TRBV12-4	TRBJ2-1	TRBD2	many	TGTGCCAGCAGTATCTCCCTAGCGGGCTACAATGAGCAGTTCTTC	CASSISLAGYNEQFF
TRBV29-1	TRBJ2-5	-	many	TGCAGCGACCCTCGGAGGGGGGAAGAGACCCAGTACTTC	CSDPRRGEETQYF
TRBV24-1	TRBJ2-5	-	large	TGTGCCACCAGTGATTCGTCTCAGGGGACCCAGTACTTC	CATSDSSQGTQYF
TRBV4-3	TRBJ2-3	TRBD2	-	TGCGCCAGCAGCCAAACCGGACTAGCGGGAGGAACAGATACGCAGTATTTT	CASSQTGLAGGTDTQYF
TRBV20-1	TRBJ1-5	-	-	TGCAGCGCTAGAGATCAGGGACTTAATAGCAATCAGCCCCAGCATTTT	CSARDQGLNSNQPQHF
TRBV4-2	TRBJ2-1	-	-	TGTGCCAGCAGCCAAGTTCCTAGCTCAAGTGAGCAGTTCTTC	CASSQVPSSSEQFF
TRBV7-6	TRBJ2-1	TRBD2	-	TGTGCCAGCAGCGCCTATGCGGGAGACCGCTACAATGAGCAGTTCTTC	CASSAYAGDRYNEQFF
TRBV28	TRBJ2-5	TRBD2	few	TGTGCCAGCAGTTTAAGCCCCGGTTGGGTTCTAGCGGGAGGGCAAGAGACCCAGTACTTC	CASSLSPGWVLAGGQETQYF
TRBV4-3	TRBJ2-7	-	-	TGCGCCAGCAGCCAAGACTGGCAGGGGACCTACGAGCAGTACTTC	CASSQDWQGTYEQYF
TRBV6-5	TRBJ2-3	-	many	TGTGCCAGCAGTTACGATGGCGGCCTAAGCACAGATACGCAGTATTTT	CASSYDGGLSTDTQYF
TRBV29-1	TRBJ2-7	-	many	TGCAGCGCAACGGACAATTACGAGCAGTACTTC	CSATDNYEQYF
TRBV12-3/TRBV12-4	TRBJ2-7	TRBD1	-	TGTGCCAGCAGTTTGGGACAGGGTTTTGTCGAGCAGTACTTC	CASSLGQGFVEQYF
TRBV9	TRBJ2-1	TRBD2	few	TGTGCCAGCAGCGCGAGCGGGAGGGGCAATGAGCAGTTCTTC	CASSASGRGNEQFF
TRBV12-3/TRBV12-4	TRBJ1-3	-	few	TGTGCCAGCAAAAACTCTGGAAACACCATATATTTT	CASKNSGNTIYF
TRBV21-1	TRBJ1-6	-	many	TGTGCCAGCAGCAAATTTCGTGGCCGGACGAGCTCCTATAATTCACCCCTCCACTTT	CASSKFRGRTSSYNSPLHF
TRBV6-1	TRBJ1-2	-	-	TGTGCCAGCAGTACCTCTGGGGCAGGAGAGCGCTACACCTTC	CASSTSGAGERYTF
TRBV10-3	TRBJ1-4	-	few	TGTGCCATCAGTGATGGAGGAGATGAAAAACTGTTTTTT	CAISDGGDEKLFF
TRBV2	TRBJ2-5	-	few	TGTGCCAGCAGGGCTCTCGGGACTCTTCAAGAGACCCAGTACTTC	CASRALGTLQETQYF
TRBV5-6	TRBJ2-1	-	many	TGTGCCAGCAGCTTGGCCGGACCGTACAATGAGCAGTTCTTC	CASSLAGPYNEQFF
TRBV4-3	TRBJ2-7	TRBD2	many	TGCGCCAGCAGCCAAGATTATAGCGGGAGCTCCTACGAGCAGTACTTC	CASSQDYSGSSYEQYF
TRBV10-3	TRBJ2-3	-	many	TGTGCCATCAAGCGGCCATTGGCAGATACGCAGTATTTT	CAIKRPLADTQYF
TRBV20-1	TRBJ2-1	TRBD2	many	TGCAGTGACTGGACTAGCGGGGCCGGGGAGCAGTTCTTC	CSDWTSGAGEQFF
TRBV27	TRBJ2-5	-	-	TGTGCCAGCAGTTTGAATGTGTTAGAGACCCAGTACTTC	CASSLNVLETQYF
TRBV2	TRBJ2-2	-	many	TGTGCCAGCGGGAAGACAGGGAACACCGGGGAGCTGTTTTTT	CASGKTGNTGELFF